The table lists the clone carrying this TCR beta chain with a few counts. Antigen: not known. This entry belongs to a study of memory CD4+ T cells and cytomegalovirus serostatus. Study-wide findings and caveats: About 40% of the roughly 160 known CMV-associated TCRbeta sequences appeared in CD4+ memory. Suggested: most of the CMV-linked TCR signature lies in CD4+ memory cells.

Sequencing used immunoSEQ multiplex PCR; TCRdb keeps in-frame clones, though not all of them. The data contain some 44,000 clones, 65% to 85% of them singletons. CDR3 length: 11 amino acids. V lost 10 bases, J lost 6 bases, and 9 bases lay in between. Germline CDR1 is MNHEY and CDR2 is SMNVEV (reference sequence). Single viable CD3+CD4+CD8-CD45RO+ cells were sorted as the memory CD4+ T cells. This clonotype was sampled from an adult in good health and CMV-seronegative. The sequencing input was memory CD4+ T cells from blood. The chain links TRBV27 to TRBJ2-2, with D hard to call. This CDR3 reads CATLVAGELFF. The DNA for the CDR3 is TGTGCCACCCTGGTGGCCGGGGAGCTGTTTTTT.